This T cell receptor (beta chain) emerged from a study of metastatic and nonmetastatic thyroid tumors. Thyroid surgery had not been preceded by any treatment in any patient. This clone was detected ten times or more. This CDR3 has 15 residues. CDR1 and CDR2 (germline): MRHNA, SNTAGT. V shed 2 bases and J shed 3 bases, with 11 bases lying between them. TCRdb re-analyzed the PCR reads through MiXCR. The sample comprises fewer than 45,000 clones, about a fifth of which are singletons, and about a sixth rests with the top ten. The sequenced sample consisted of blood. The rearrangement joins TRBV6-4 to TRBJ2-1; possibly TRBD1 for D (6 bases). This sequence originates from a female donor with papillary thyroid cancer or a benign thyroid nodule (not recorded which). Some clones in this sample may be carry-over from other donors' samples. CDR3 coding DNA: TGTGCCAGCAGTGACAGGGCAGGGGACTACAATGAGCAGTTCTTC. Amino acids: CASSDRAGDYNEQFF.